A single sample is the source of the 15 T cell receptor beta chains below, sequenced in a study of blood T cells in healthy people across ages. Through a sample-barcoded 5' primer and a J-beta primer mix, a second PCR was run for roughly 6 to 11 cycles. TCRdb re-derived calls from the 5' RACE reads in MiXCR, one entry per CDR3 protein. The sample includes some 1.4 million distinct CDR3 sequences, 40% to 50% of them seen just once. Sequenced material: blood. These receptors came from a young woman in good health.

The genes are TRBV4-1 and TRBJ2-5; 13 bases map to TRBD2. Unmatched junction bases numbered 9, after V lost 2 bases and J lost 0 bases. CDR1 is MGHRA, CDR2 YSYEKL, per germline. CDR3 length: 19 residues. CDR3 DNA: TGCGCCAGCAGCCAATTCCGGACTAGCGGGGGCCAGTACCAAGAGACCCAGTACTTC. Amino acid sequence: CASSQFRTSGGQYQETQYF.

This chain joins TRBV7-9 and TRBJ1-1; 9 bases map to TRBD1. The CDR3 extends over 15 amino acids. V shed 0 bases and J 4 bases; nucleotides not matched to a gene: 3. The germline CDR1 and CDR2 sequences are SEHNR and FQNEAQ (reference sequence). For the CDR3, the DNA is TGTGCCAGCAGCTTAGCGATGACAGGGGGCACTGAAGCTTTCTTT. This codes for CASSLAMTGGTEAFF.

This clonotype was observed a single time. V usage is TRBV4-1 and J usage is TRBJ2-5; unclear D gene. Trimming cost V 4 bases and J 11 bases, with 17 bases left between them. There are 13 residues in the CDR3. Germline values: CDR1 MGHRA, CDR2 YSYEKL. DNA of the CDR3: TGCGCCAGCAGCCCCCTCCCGGGCGATGAGCAGTACTTC. Translating gives CASSPLPGDEQYF.

The genes are TRBV12-3 or TRBV12-4 and TRBJ2-7, with TRBD2 as a possible D gene (5 bases). The CDR3 consists of 15 residues. V lost 5 bases to trimming and J lost 0 bases, with 14 bases between them. CDR3 DNA: TGTGCCAGCAGTCCGCGAGGGTCACTCTCCTACGAGCAGTACTTC. This gives the protein CASSPRGSLSYEQYF.

The chain couples TRBV12-3 or TRBV12-4 to TRBJ1-4; D is undetermined. The CDR3 covers 13 residues. V dropped 8 bases and J dropped 5 bases, with 12 bases sitting between them. The CDR3 coding sequence is TGTGCCAGCGGTAGACACCAGAATGAAAAACTGTTTTTT. Translating it yields CASGRHQNEKLFF.

This rearrangement joins TRBV4-1 to TRBJ2-5, with 7 bases matching TRBD2. Unmatched junction bases numbered 11, after V lost 0 bases and J lost 4 bases. Germline V gene sequence: CDR1 MGHRA, CDR2 YSYEKL. This CDR3 is 17 amino acids long. The CDR3 loop reads CASSQDSPRGRGETQYF. CDR3 in DNA: TGCGCCAGCAGCCAAGATAGCCCTCGGGGGAGGGGAGAGACCCAGTACTTC.

This clonotype was counted many times. The rearrangement joins TRBV7-2 to TRBJ2-1; 9 bases are a match to TRBD2. TRBJ2-7 matches the DNA end more closely, so the J call is doubtful. Germline CDR1 is SGHTA and CDR2 is FQGNSA. The CDR3 is 14 amino acids. CDR3 region: CASSETSGYNEQYF. CDR3 sequence (DNA): TGTGCCAGCAGCGAGACTAGCGGATACAATGAGCAGTACTTC.

This chain links TRBV20-1 with TRBJ2-1; 7 bases match TRBD1. The germline V gene has CDR1 DFQATT and CDR2 SNEGSKA (reference sequence). The CDR3 extends over 13 amino acids. With V trimmed by 8 bases and J by 5 bases, 9 bases remained unmatched. CDR3 region: CSTRQGLDNEQFF. The CDR3 DNA reads as TGCAGTACTCGACAGGGTCTGGACAATGAGCAGTTCTTC.

This clonotype was observed a few times. The rearrangement uses TRBV11-2 and TRBJ2-5; tentative D call: TRBD2 (5 bases). Germline V gene sequence: CDR1 SGHAT, CDR2 FQNNGV. The V gene lost 3 bases and the J gene lost 1 base, with 12 bases spanning the gap. CDR3 length: 15 amino acids. CDR3 sequence: CASSFTGRVQETQYF. The DNA for the CDR3 is TGTGCCAGCAGCTTTACGGGAAGGGTCCAAGAGACCCAGTACTTC. Variable domain in full (rest from reference TRBV11-2 and TRBJ2-5): EAGVAQSPRYKIIEKRQSVAFWCNPISGHATLYWYQQILGQGPKLLIQFQNNGVVDDSQLPKDRFSAERLKGVDSTLKIQPAKLEDSAVYLCASSFTGRVQETQYFGPGTRLLVL.

This chain links TRBV6-5 with TRBJ1-2, with D hard to call. The CDR3 sequence is 13 residues long. With 0 bases removed from V and 7 bases from J, the gap between germline ends came to 9 bases. CDR1 is MNHEY and CDR2 is SVGAGI in the germline V gene. CDR3: CASSYSGGRGYTF. Written as DNA, the CDR3 is TGTGCCAGCAGTTACTCGGGCGGTCGTGGCTACACCTTC.

This clonotype has more than one count but fewer than ten. The chain couples TRBV25-1 to TRBJ1-5, with D maybe TRBD1 (6 bases). Germline CDR1 reads MGHDK; CDR2 reads SYGVNS. V gave up 6 bases and J gave up 6 bases, with 15 bases separating them. This CDR3 contains 14 residues. The CDR3 region is CASSPPGTSQPQHF. The CDR3 DNA is TGTGCCAGCAGCCCCCCCGGGACAAGTCAGCCCCAGCATTTT. Full variable domain (rest looked up from reference TRBV25-1 and TRBJ1-5): EADIYQTPRYLVIGTGKKITLECSQTMGHDKMYWYQQDPGMELHLIHYSYGVNSTEKGDLSSESTVSRIRTEHFPLTLESARPSHTSQYLCASSPPGTSQPQHFGDGTRLSIL.

This clonotype was recorded a few times. The chain has TRBV7-2 and TRBJ2-1; 9 bases fit TRBD2. The J segment lost 0 bases and the V segment lost 5 bases, leaving 5 bases of the junction unmatched. The germline gives CDR1 SGHTA, CDR2 FQGNSA. CDR3 length: 16 residues. The CDR3 DNA sequence: TGTGCCAGCAGCCCCCAAGCGGGGGGCTCCTACAATGAGCAGTTCTTC. Translating it yields CASSPQAGGSYNEQFF.

The rearrangement joins TRBV10-3 to TRBJ2-1; 8 bases are a match to TRBD2. Trimming at V came to 6 bases and at J to 6 bases, leaving 10 bases not matched to a gene. Germline V lookup: CDR1 ENHRY, CDR2 SYGVKD. The CDR3 loop spans 15 amino acids. In nucleotides, the CDR3 is TGTGCCATCAGCGGACTAACGGGAGGGCCCAATGAGCAGTTCTTC. Amino acids: CAISGLTGGPNEQFF.

The chain joins TRBV7-7 to TRBJ2-7; D may be TRBD2 (5 bases). CDR3 size: 14 residues. Germline CDR1 reads SSHAT; CDR2 reads FNYEAQ (reference sequence). V was pared by 8 bases and J by 4 bases, with 18 bases between. The CDR3 loop is CASLKGAYKYEQYF. The CDR3 DNA reads as TGTGCCAGCTTAAAGGGAGCCTATAAATACGAGCAGTACTTC.

V gene TRBV5-1 combines with J gene TRBJ1-3; D unresolved. There are 17 residues in the CDR3. Trimming left V 0 bases short and J 2 bases short, with 15 bases between. Germline lookup yields CDR1 SGHRS and CDR2 YFSETQ. The CDR3 reads CASSLARVSPAGNTIYF. The CDR3 DNA follows: TGCGCCAGCAGCTTGGCCCGAGTATCCCCTGCTGGAAACACCATATATTTT.